This T cell receptor (beta chain) derives from a study of T cell responses to AZD1222 COVID-19 vaccine. Worth noting for this clone: The antigen remains undetermined.

The study's findings and limits: Of spike-specific TCRs, nearly half reportedly target regions left unmutated in variants. The donor group comprised mostly white British people and more females; the analysis possibly underestimated clonal diversity. At study baseline, merely over 5 AZD1222 recipients were seropositive. Elevations in Spike-specific TCR breadth and depth followed administration of two AZD1222 doses.

The assay was immunoSEQ multiplex PCR, and TCRdb's table has in-frame clones only and misses some. The sample carries 90,000 to 120,000 clones, over 80% recorded once. Germline V gene lookup returns CDR1 KGHDR and CDR2 SFDVKD. The CDR3 loop spans 12 amino acids. V lost 1 base and J 14 bases, leaving 13 bases between the germline ends. Sequenced here: peripheral blood, sampled 28 days after the second AZD1222 dose. The gene calls are TRBV24-1 and TRBJ1-2; D possibly corresponds to TRBD1 (6 bases). This receptor was taken from an adult who received the AZD1222 COVID-19 vaccine. The DNA for the CDR3 is TGTGCCACCAGTGATTTACAGGGACGACGAACCTTC. Its translation is CATSDLQGRRTF.